These T cell receptor beta chains were read from a single sample in a study of vaccination and CD4 T cells after COVID-19. TCRdb redid the calling of the PCR reads with MiXCR, one entry per CDR3 protein. The data show approximately 2,000 distinct CDR3 sequences, with around a sixth seen just once and around 20% held by the top ten. What these receptors recognize is not known. Sequencing used CD4+ T cells from blood, cultured in vitro. All receptors come from a human donor in good health. CDR3s include the opening cysteine and the closing phenylalanine or tryptophan. The order of the fields is CDR3 protein, V gene, J gene.

CDR3: CSARDFMAGNTEAFF
V: TRBV20-1
J: TRBJ1-1

CDR3: CASSDRDRGLLSYGYTF
V: TRBV3-1
J: TRBJ1-2

CDR3: CAIGIGRNTIYF
V: TRBV10-3
J: TRBJ1-3

CDR3: CASSFEGTEAFF
V: TRBV7-3
J: TRBJ1-1

CDR3: CASSQVDGVAQFF
V: TRBV14
J: TRBJ2-1

CDR3: CASSSYLTGVQETQYF
V: TRBV7-2
J: TRBJ2-5

CDR3: CASSEWLAGGSYEQYF
V: TRBV25-1
J: TRBJ2-7

CDR3: CSVDESGANVLTF
V: TRBV29-1
J: TRBJ2-6

CDR3: CASSLVRGEKLFF
V: TRBV7-2
J: TRBJ1-4

CDR3: CATSHRGFGNQPQHF
V: TRBV15
J: TRBJ1-5

CDR3: CASSNLTSGRAYEQYF
V: TRBV19
J: TRBJ2-7

CDR3: CASSIGRGWTDTQYF
V: TRBV19
J: TRBJ2-3

CDR3: CASNPGASGRGDEQYF
V: TRBV19
J: TRBJ2-7

CDR3: CASNRENTGELFF
V: TRBV19
J: TRBJ2-2

CDR3: CASTREVRYGYTF
V: TRBV2
J: TRBJ1-2

CDR3: CASSRDEDSPLHF
V: TRBV12-3/TRBV12-4
J: TRBJ1-6

CDR3: CASSPQGDSPYGYTF
V: TRBV18
J: TRBJ1-2

CDR3: CASSLRASLGTQYF
V: TRBV7-9
J: TRBJ2-5

CDR3: CAISGEKNTGELFF
V: TRBV10-3
J: TRBJ2-2

CDR3: CASSLARTSTEAFF
V: TRBV7-9
J: TRBJ1-1

CDR3: CASSSPHNANTQYF
V: TRBV7-2
J: TRBJ2-3

CDR3: CSASGDRGRQETQYF
V: TRBV20-1
J: TRBJ2-5

CDR3: CASSPGSNYYNSPLHF
V: TRBV5-6
J: TRBJ1-6

CDR3: CASSRGYNEQFF
V: TRBV6-1
J: TRBJ2-1

CDR3: CASSQDEGRVKSQHF
V: TRBV4-1
J: TRBJ1-5

CDR3: CASSSQVVVGYNEQFF
V: TRBV11-2
J: TRBJ2-1

CDR3: CASSWERGGKADTQYF
V: TRBV6-2/TRBV6-3
J: TRBJ2-3

CDR3: CATSRDHSGSRYNEQFF
V: TRBV15
J: TRBJ2-1

CDR3: CASSRSYRGGSYEQYF
V: TRBV4-1
J: TRBJ2-7

CDR3: CASSKAHRDRYSNQPQHF
V: TRBV21-1
J: TRBJ1-5

CDR3: CASSRGPGELFF
V: TRBV5-6
J: TRBJ2-2

CDR3: CSARTTGGSGQPQHF
V: TRBV20-1
J: TRBJ1-5

CDR3: CASSLHGNYGYTF
V: TRBV7-3
J: TRBJ1-2

CDR3: CASSLVGRIEAFF
V: TRBV11-2
J: TRBJ1-1

CDR3: CASSLQGDTEAFF
V: TRBV5-1
J: TRBJ1-1

CDR3: CISVSEASGETETEAFF
V: TRBV7-5
J: TRBJ1-1

CDR3: CASSLGRIPDTQYF
V: TRBV27
J: TRBJ2-3

CDR3: CATSRQGTGSGNTIYF
V: TRBV6-1
J: TRBJ1-3

CDR3: CSVDRYGYTF
V: TRBV29-1
J: TRBJ1-2

CDR3: CASGLGRTEAFF
V: TRBV12-5
J: TRBJ1-1